The 9 T cell receptor beta chains in this list originate from one sample, sequenced in a study of blood T cells in healthy people across ages. A second PCR of about 6 to 12 cycles used a sample-barcoded 5' primer and a J-beta primer mix. Using its own MiXCR run on the 5' RACE reads, TCRdb lists one record per CDR3 protein. The table lists about 680,000 distinct CDR3 sequences, approximately 49% of them singletons. The source material was blood. These TCRs come from a woman aged 60-75 years in good health.

V usage is TRBV5-1 and J usage is TRBJ2-2; D might be TRBD1 (6 bases). The V gene's germline CDR1 is SGHRS and CDR2 YFSETQ. This CDR3 has 15 amino acids. With 1 base removed from V and 5 bases from J, the gap between germline ends came to 12 bases. The CDR3 sequence: CASSLTGFGTGELFF. Written as DNA, the CDR3 is TGCGCCAGCAGCTTGACAGGGTTCGGGACCGGGGAGCTGTTTTTT.

This clonotype was seen only a few times. V gene TRBV4-3 combines with J gene TRBJ2-5, with D tentatively TRBD1 (6 bases). CDR1 is LGHNA and CDR2 is YSLEER in the germline V gene. Trimming shortened V by 2 bases and J by 3 bases, and 19 bases separated the two germline ends. The CDR3 consists of 17 residues. The CDR3 DNA reads TGCGCCAGCAGCCAAACCTCCAAACAGGGTGAGGAAGAGACCCAGTACTTC. This encodes CASSQTSKQGEEETQYF.

The CDR3 DNA follows: TGTGCCAGCAGCCAAGACAGGATTAAAGGGGAGACCCAGTACTTC. Translated, it gives CASSQDRIKGETQYF. V usage is TRBV14 and J usage is TRBJ2-5; D unresolved. The CDR3 is made up of 15 amino acids. V dropped 0 bases and J dropped 5 bases, with 13 bases sitting between them. CDR1 SGHDN and CDR2 FVKESK come from the germline V gene.

J is TRBJ2-5 and V is TRBV20-1; 9 positions match TRBD2. With 1 base clipped from V and 11 bases from J, the junction kept 14 bases outside the gene matches. Germline CDR1 is DFQATT and CDR2 is SNEGSKA (reference sequence). There are 15 residues in the CDR3. CDR3 residues: CSARVAGDIYNEQYF. CDR3 coding DNA: TGCAGTGCTAGAGTAGCGGGAGACATCTACAATGAGCAGTACTTC.

The rearrangement links TRBV4-3 to TRBJ2-7, with D perhaps given as TRBD1 or TRBD2 (5 bases each). Per the germline V gene, CDR1 is LGHNA and CDR2 is YSLEER. The germline V and J ends were trimmed by 3 bases and 0 bases, with 9 bases remaining between them. The length of the CDR3 is 14 residues. The DNA for the CDR3 is TGCGCCAGCAGCCAGGGACCAAGCTCCTACGAGCAGTACTTC. This gives the protein CASSQGPSSYEQYF.

The chain couples TRBV2 to TRBJ2-1; unclear D gene. The germline CDR1 and CDR2 sequences are SNHLY and FYNNEI. The CDR3 is made up of 17 amino acids. V lost 0 bases, J lost 5 bases, and 17 bases lay in between. The CDR3 nucleotides read TGTGCCAGCAGTGAAGCCCCCTTAACACTAAGGGACAATGAGCAGTTCTTC. It specifies CASSEAPLTLRDNEQFF.

The chain combines TRBV5-6 with TRBJ2-6; 9 nucleotides agree with TRBD1. Losses at the gene ends were 1 base for V and 0 bases for J; bases not matched to a gene: 5. Germline values: CDR1 SGHDT, CDR2 YYEEEE. This CDR3 comprises 18 residues. CDR3 DNA sequence: TGTGCCAGCAGCTTGTCGGGACAGGGAATCTCTGGGGCCAACGTCCTGACTTTC. Its translation is CASSLSGQGISGANVLTF.

Points on this clonotype: A junction boundary mismatches the germline segment, possibly from a read error. The chain couples TRBV11-2 to TRBJ2-5; D is undetermined. The CDR3 runs to 13 residues. Germline V lookup: CDR1 SGHAT, CDR2 FQNNGV. The CDR3 protein is CASSLDARETQYF. The CDR3 DNA follows: TGTGCCAGCAGCCTAGATGCGCGGGAGACCCAGTACTTC.

Remarks on this clonotype: The junction departs from the called germline gene at one end, perhaps through a read error. The rearrangement uses TRBV5-1 and TRBJ2-5, with D perhaps matching TRBD1 (6 bases). The CDR3 is 13 amino acids. Germline CDR1 reads SGHRS; CDR2 reads YFSETQ. This chain's CDR3 is CASSGTGREAQYF. In DNA, the CDR3 is TGCGCCAGCAGCGGAACAGGGAGAGAGGCCCAGTACTTC. Full variable domain (rest looked up from reference TRBV5-1 and TRBJ2-5): KAGVTQTPRYLIKTRGQQVTLSCSPISGHRSVSWYQQTPGQGLQFLFEYFSETQRNKGNFPGRFSGRQFSNSRSEMNVSTLELGDSALYLCASSGTGREAQYFGPGTRLLVL.